Sequencing of this T cell receptor beta chain was carried out in a study of shared clonotypes between healthy human individuals. For the study at large: Three plates were used per donor for CD4 naive, three for CD4 memory, two for CD8 naive and one for CD8 memory. Study findings and constraints: Unshared clonotypes carried lower generation probabilities than those common to all four donors.

Sequencing was performed with immunoSEQ multiplex PCR; in TCRdb, only in-frame clones are kept and a portion is missing. Here the sample spans about 2 million clones, around 95% being singletons. As for this clone: Its antigen is not identified.

CDR3 length: 13 amino acids. V lost 8 bases to trimming and J lost 2 bases; unmatched junction nucleotides: 6. Germline V lookup: CDR1 GTSNPN, CDR2 SVGIG (reference sequence). There were only Caucasian adults among the donors, and all lived in Nashville, Tennessee. The study separated CD4+ cells into CD45RA+ naive and CD45RA-negative memory subsets. The material sequenced was naive CD4+ T cells sorted from blood. Documented subset: CD45RA+ positively selected. The receptor comes from a man aged 18 to 29 in good health. The chain uses TRBV30 and TRBJ2-1; TRBD1 aligns across 7 bases. CDR3 sequence: CAERQGAYNEQFF. CDR3 DNA sequence: TGTGCCGAACGGCAGGGGGCCTACAATGAGCAGTTCTTC.